This passage covers 23 T cell receptor beta chains from one sample sequenced in a study of cytomegalovirus exposure and HLA in healthy donors. With 60 Vbeta and 13 Jbeta primers, the PCR was carried out. Sequencing was performed with immunoSEQ multiplex PCR; in TCRdb, only in-frame clones are kept and a portion is missing. Here the sample spans around 78,000 clones, approximately 70% being singletons. Sequencing was done on a sample of PBMCs. These receptors all come from a woman aged 40 to 55 in good health and CMV-seropositive.

J is TRBJ2-7 and V is TRBV29-1, with 10 bases aligning to TRBD1. Germline V gives CDR1 SQVTM, CDR2 ANQGSEA. The length of the CDR3 is 12 residues. The ends lost 5 bases at V and 4 bases at J; junction bases unmatched: 2. CDR3 nucleotide sequence: TGCAGCGTTCAGGGACAGGGGTACGAGCAGTACTTC. Its translation is CSVQGQGYEQYF.

CDR3 bases: TGCGCCAGCAACCTAGACGGGAGTATCCGAGATGAGCAGTTCTTC. As protein: CASNLDGSIRDEQFF. The rearrangement uses TRBV5-1 and TRBJ2-1; D is perhaps TRBD2 (6 bases). CDR1 is SGHRS and CDR2 is YFSETQ in the germline V gene. CDR3 size: 15 residues. The V gene lost 6 bases and the J gene lost 8 bases, with 21 bases spanning the gap.

The CDR3 spells CASSMDRSHYEQYF. The CDR3 DNA sequence: TGTGCCAGTAGTATGGACAGGAGCCACTACGAGCAGTACTTC. The chain combines TRBV19 with TRBJ2-5; TRBD1 matches at 7 bases. With the DNA end fitting TRBJ2-7 better, the J assignment may be wrong. The CDR3 is made up of 14 amino acids. CDR1 LNHDA and CDR2 SQIVND come from the germline V gene (reference sequence).

DNA for the CDR3: TGTGCCAGCAGCCAACAAGTGTCAAATAATTCACCCCTCCACTTT. Translated: CASSQQVSNNSPLHF. The gene calls are TRBV6-5 and TRBJ1-6, with D unclear. Germline lookup yields CDR1 MNHEY and CDR2 SVGAGI. With 6 bases removed from V and 5 bases from J, the gap between germline ends came to 14 bases. This CDR3 spans 15 amino acids.

On this clone itself: One junction end disagrees with the germline gene, perhaps due to a read error. The chain couples TRBV7-7 to TRBJ1-3; maybe TRBD1 (5 bases). The CDR3 covers 14 residues. Germline loops: CDR1 SSHAT, CDR2 FNYEAQ (reference sequence). CDR3 DNA sequence: TGTGCTAGCAGCGAAGGGGTACCTGGAAACACCATATATTTT. Translation: CASSEGVPGNTIYF. Filled out from reference TRBV7-7 and TRBJ1-3, the complete variable domain reads GAGVSQSPRYKVTKRGQDVTLRCDPISSHATLYWYQQALGQGPEFLTYFNYEAQPDKSGLPSDRFSAERPEGSISTLTIQRTEQRDSAMYRCASSEGVPGNTIYFGEGSWLTVV.

This clone has a handful of counts. The chain has TRBV30 and TRBJ1-1; 8 bases fit TRBD1. This CDR3 is built from 15 residues. With V trimmed by 0 bases and J by 3 bases, 6 bases remained unmatched. Germline lookup yields CDR1 GTSNPN and CDR2 SVGIG (reference sequence). The CDR3 nucleotides read TGTGCCTGGAGTGTCCGGGACAGGCTCTACACTGAAGCTTTCTTT. This encodes CAWSVRDRLYTEAFF.

The chain employs TRBV28 and TRBJ1-1, with 8 bases lining up with TRBD1. V gave up 6 bases and J gave up 1 base; unmatched junction bases: 13. From germline, CDR1 is MDHEN and CDR2 SYDVKM. This CDR3 has 17 amino acids. The CDR3 region is CASSLTGAFAENTEAFF. The CDR3 DNA sequence: TGTGCCAGCAGCTTGACAGGGGCCTTTGCGGAGAACACTGAAGCTTTCTTT. Combining the CDR3 with reference TRBV28 and TRBJ1-1 gives the whole variable domain DVKVTQSSRYLVKRTGEKVFLECVQDMDHENMFWYRQDPGLGLRLIYFSYDVKMKEKGDIPEGYSVSREKKERFSLILESASTNQTSMYLCASSLTGAFAENTEAFFGQGTRLTVV.

This clone came up a few times. The rearrangement joins TRBV30 to TRBJ1-2; D is uncertain. In germline, CDR1 is GTSNPN, CDR2 SVGIG (reference sequence). The CDR3 contains 12 residues. Trimming took 4 bases from V and 1 from J, leaving 7 bases between them. The CDR3 is CAWNANNYGYTF. As DNA, the CDR3 is TGTGCCTGGAACGCGAATAACTATGGCTACACCTTC.

This clone was picked up one time. This rearrangement joins TRBV15 to TRBJ2-3; 9 bases match TRBD2. CDR3 length equals 18 residues. The junction had 11 bases not matched to a gene; V was cut back by 0 bases and J by 4 bases. CDR1 is LNHNV and CDR2 is YYDKDF in the germline V gene (reference sequence). The CDR3 sequence: CATSRDGLAGGRPDTQYF. The CDR3 nucleotides read TGTGCCACCAGCAGAGATGGGCTTGCGGGAGGGCGCCCAGATACGCAGTATTTT.

The chain employs TRBV28 and TRBJ1-2; 7 bases align to TRBD1. The CDR3 totals 15 residues. V lost 6 bases, J lost 5 bases, and 12 bases stayed unmatched. Per germline, CDR1 MDHEN and CDR2 SYDVKM. The CDR3 nucleotides read TGTGCCAGCAGGCCCACCGGACAGGTGGTATATGGCTACACCTTC. Protein: CASRPTGQVVYGYTF.

The gene calls are TRBV6-1 and TRBJ1-5, with TRBD1 identical over 8 bases. The J segment lost 2 bases and the V segment lost 6 bases, leaving 6 bases of the junction unmatched. The CDR3 length is 15 residues. Germline V gene data show CDR1 as MNHNS and CDR2 as SASEGT. CDR3 sequence: CASSEQGGGNQPQHF. CDR3 DNA: TGTGCCAGCAGCGAACAGGGGGGCGGCAATCAGCCCCAGCATTTT.

The V gene is TRBV7-2, the J gene TRBJ1-4, with 7 bases aligning to TRBD1. Germline V CDR1 and CDR2: SGHTA, FQGNSA. The J segment lost 8 bases and the V segment lost 4 bases, leaving 7 bases of the junction unmatched. This CDR3 spans 14 amino acids. This chain's CDR3 is CASSSQGVGEKLFF. CDR3 sequence (DNA): TGTGCCAGCAGCTCGCAGGGGGTAGGGGAAAAACTGTTTTTT.

This clone was detected a few times. The chain links TRBV6-1 to TRBJ1-3; D remains ambiguous. The CDR3 extends over 12 amino acids. Germline CDR1 and CDR2: MNHNS and SASEGT. V was clipped by 8 bases and J by 0 bases, with 5 bases between them. The CDR3 coding sequence is TGTGCCAGCGGTAGCTCTGGAAACACCATATATTTT. It is translated as CASGSSGNTIYF.

This clone appeared a single time. The V and J genes are TRBV7-2 and TRBJ1-4, with D possibly matching TRBD1 (6 bases). V was trimmed by 6 bases and J by 6 bases, leaving 20 bases between them. The CDR3 contains 16 residues. Germline assignment: CDR1 SGHTA and CDR2 FQGNSA. The CDR3 sequence: CASRTGGAAAHEKLFF. The DNA of the CDR3 is TGTGCCAGCAGGACTGGGGGGGCCGCGGCCCATGAAAAACTGTTTTTT.

The chain couples TRBV27 to TRBJ1-2; 8 bases agree with TRBD1. The trim removed 10 bases at V and 4 bases at J, leaving 8 bases unmatched. The CDR3 contains 13 residues. CDR1 and CDR2 from the germline V gene are MNHEY and SMNVEV (reference sequence). DNA of the CDR3: TGTGCCACCGGGACAGGCTATACCTATGGCTACACCTTC. Protein: CATGTGYTYGYTF.

In this sample, this clone turned up once. The CDR3 DNA reads TGTGCCAGCTCAACACGGACAGGGGGCTACGAGCAGTACTTC. Its translation is CASSTRTGGYEQYF. The J gene is TRBJ2-7, the V gene TRBV18; TRBD1 matches 10 bases. Trimming took 5 bases from V and 3 from J; bases not matched to a gene: 4. The germline V gene has CDR1 KGHSH and CDR2 LQKENI. This CDR3 comprises 14 residues.

The rearrangement uses TRBV28 and TRBJ1-2; the match to TRBD1 covers 10 bases. The CDR3 is 14 amino acids. Germline CDR1 reads MDHEN; CDR2 reads SYDVKM. V gave up 7 bases and J gave up 2 bases; unmatched junction bases: 4. CDR3 sequence: CASNPGQGNYGYTF. DNA of the CDR3: TGTGCCAGCAACCCGGGACAGGGGAACTATGGCTACACCTTC.

V gene TRBV30 combines with J gene TRBJ2-5; D is possibly TRBD1 (6 bases). There are 15 residues in the CDR3. The germline V and J ends were trimmed by 4 bases and 2 bases, with 17 bases remaining between them. Germline V gives CDR1 GTSNPN, CDR2 SVGIG (reference sequence). The CDR3 spells CAWNTGSSGQETQYF. CDR3 DNA sequence: TGTGCCTGGAATACAGGGAGTTCGGGACAAGAGACCCAGTACTTC.

J is TRBJ1-6 and V is TRBV30, with 9 bases aligning to TRBD1. Trimming removed 2 bases from V and 6 bases from J; junction bases left unmatched: 14. Germline assignment: CDR1 GTSNPN and CDR2 SVGIG (reference sequence). The CDR3 totals 18 residues. The CDR3 spells CAWSPPAGTGSPNSPLHF. DNA for the CDR3: TGTGCCTGGAGTCCCCCGGCCGGGACAGGGTCTCCTAATTCACCCCTCCACTTT.

The gene calls are TRBV5-5 and TRBJ2-7; the D is unclear. The CDR3 length is 15 residues. V was shortened by 3 bases and J by 2 bases, with 15 bases between the two germline ends. Germline V gene data show CDR1 as SGHKS and CDR2 as YYEKEE (reference sequence). The CDR3 is CASSSSMAAAYEQYF. DNA of the CDR3: TGTGCCAGCAGCTCGTCGATGGCGGCCGCCTACGAGCAGTACTTC.

This chain joins TRBV27 and TRBJ2-1, with TRBD2 identical over 13 bases. There are 17 residues in the CDR3. V was pared by 6 bases and J by 2 bases, with 7 bases of the junction left unmatched. The V gene's germline CDR1 is MNHEY and CDR2 SMNVEV (reference sequence). DNA for the CDR3: TGTGCCAGCAGCCCAAGGACTAGCGGGGGACCCTACAATGAGCAGTTCTTC. Protein: CASSPRTSGGPYNEQFF.

This clone turned up a few times. The CDR3 here is CASSEGGVSTF. The CDR3 nucleotides are TGTGCCAGCAGTGAAGGCGGGGTGAGCACCTTC. The chain joins TRBV6-1 to TRBJ1-2; D remains ambiguous. This CDR3 spans 11 amino acids. The germline CDR1 and CDR2 sequences are MNHNS and SASEGT. V was trimmed by 1 base and J by 13 bases, leaving 10 bases between them.

This clone showed up just a few times. The rearrangement joins TRBV5-4 to TRBJ1-4; D remains unclear. Trimming shortened V by 0 bases and J by 4 bases, and 10 bases separated the two germline ends. The CDR3 loop spans 15 amino acids. The V gene's germline CDR1 is SGHNT and CDR2 YYREEE (reference sequence). The DNA for the CDR3 is TGTGCCAGCAGCTTGGCCCTAGGGAGTAATGAAAAACTGTTTTTT. Translated: CASSLALGSNEKLFF.